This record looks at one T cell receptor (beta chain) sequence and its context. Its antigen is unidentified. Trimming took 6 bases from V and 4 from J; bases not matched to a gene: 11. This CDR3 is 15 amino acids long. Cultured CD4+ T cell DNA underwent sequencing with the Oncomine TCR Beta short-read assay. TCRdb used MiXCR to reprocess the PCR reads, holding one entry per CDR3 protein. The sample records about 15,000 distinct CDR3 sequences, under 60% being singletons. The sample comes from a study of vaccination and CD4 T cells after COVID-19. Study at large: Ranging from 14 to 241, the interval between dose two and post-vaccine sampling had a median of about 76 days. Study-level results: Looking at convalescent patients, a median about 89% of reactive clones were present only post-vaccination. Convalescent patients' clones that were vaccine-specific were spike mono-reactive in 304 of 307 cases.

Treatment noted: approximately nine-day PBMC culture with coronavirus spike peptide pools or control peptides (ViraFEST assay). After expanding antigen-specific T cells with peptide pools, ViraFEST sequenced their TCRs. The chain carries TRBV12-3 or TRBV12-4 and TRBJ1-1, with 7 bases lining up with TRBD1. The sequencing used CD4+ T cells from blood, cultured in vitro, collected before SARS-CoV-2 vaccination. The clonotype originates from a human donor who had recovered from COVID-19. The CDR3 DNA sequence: TGTGCCAGCAGCCGCCGACAGGGAACGGTCACTGAAGCTTTCTTT. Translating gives CASSRRQGTVTEAFF.